This record concerns one T cell receptor (beta chain) sequence. The antigen it recognizes is unknown. There are no base qualities to consult, and no much larger clone falls within one base. This sample is drawn from a study of OX40 agonist ivuxolimab in advanced cancers. General notes on the study: The costimulatory receptor OX40 (CD134) was targeted by ivuxolimab, a fully human IgG2 agonistic monoclonal antibody. The paper describes the monotherapy dose-escalation part (N ≈ 49 patients) of the phase I trial of ivuxolimab. Peripheral TCRbeta sequencing aimed to test whether ivuxolimab altered TCR sequence diversity and caused clonal T-cell expansion. Partial responses occurred in three dose-escalation patients, of whom one had hepatocellular carcinoma and two had cutaneous melanoma. Prior anti-PD-1, anti-PD-L1 or anti-CTLA-4 therapy was permitted, and checkpoint inhibitors had been received by about two fifths of dose-escalation patients. The dose-escalation cohort was around 84% male with a mean age of around 64 years, ranging from roughly 20 to 80. Of the roughly 52 dose-escalation patients, hepatocellular carcinoma was present in about 19, melanoma in roughly 15, renal cell carcinoma in 9 and head and neck cancer in 9. Intravenous ivuxolimab was administered to patients every 2 weeks at six dose levels: 0.01, 0.1, 0.3, 1.5, 3 and 10 mg/kg. General findings and caveats noted by the study authors: Which antigens the clonally expanded peripheral T cells were specific for was not determined. In the 0.1-3.0 mg/kg groups, partial responders were among the patients with the lowest normalized peripheral clonal expansion, particularly in CD8+ T cells. Low levels of normalized T-cell clonal expansion were also seen in some nonresponding patients. Clonal expansion of both CD4+ and CD8+ blood T cells was observed from baseline to week 6 at doses 0.1 to 3.0 mg/kg. After ivuxolimab, expanded clones were on average more numerous among CD8+ T cells than among CD4+ T cells.

Genomic DNA was isolated from the sorted cells so that the TCRbeta CDR3 region could be sequenced. TCRbeta CDR3 regions were sequenced using the immunoSEQ Assay. TCRdb's version of the immuneACCESS table is confined to in-frame rearrangements and falls short of the full clone set. An unresolved V gene accounts for under half of the shortfall where checked; the remainder is of unknown origin. The sample yields tens of thousands of clones; 90% were counted once. The top ten clones comprise less than 0.35% of the sample. Its CDR3 holds 13 amino acids, cysteine through phenylalanine. Only the CDR3 DNA is retained, 39 bases long and in frame from the first base. The junction shows trimming of 4 bases on V and 5 bases on J, plus 11 bases between the germline ends. The germline V gene encodes CDR1 SGHTS and CDR2 YDEGEE. The trial excluded patients who had a history of autoimmune disease or who were on systemic immunosuppression. Peripheral blood for TCR sequencing was collected from all dose cohorts at baseline, on cycle 4 day 1, and on cycle 7 day 1. The samples were drawn from a first-in-human, open-label, multicenter phase I dose-escalation trial of ivuxolimab. Adults with locally advanced or metastatic melanoma, renal cell, hepatocellular, or head and neck squamous cell carcinoma were enrolled in the trial. CD4+ and CD8+ T cells were sorted separately from peripheral blood before TCR sequencing.

The sequences come from CD4+ or CD8+ T cells sorted from blood, collected in a trial of the OX40 agonist ivuxolimab. The sequence links TRBV5-8 to TRBJ2-3; the D segment could be TRBD2, given 6 matching bases. This clonotype was sampled from an adult with an advanced solid tumor such as melanoma, head and neck, liver or kidney cancer. In nucleotides, the sequence is TGTGCCAGCAGCCGCGGGACTGGAGATACGCAGTATTTT. The encoded protein is CASSRGTGDTQYF.